These T cell receptor beta chains were read from a single sample in a study of blood T cell repertoires in COVID-19. Generated by immunoSEQ multiplex PCR, the TCRdb table keeps only in-frame clones and is missing some. The sample gives about 290,000 clones, around four fifths of which show up once; around 4.2% is in the top ten. Material for sequencing was peripheral blood. Receptor source: a woman between 50 and 59 years old with active or convalescent COVID-19. Each CDR3 is given without its conserved first and last residue. For some rows the clone size is stated as once, few or many, or as a class when expanded; others skip it.

clone_size	v_call	j_call	cdr3_aa
.	TRBV28	TRBJ1-4	ASSLGGEEKLF
.	TRBV2	TRBJ2-7	ASSEVGVGTGDEQY
.	TRBV3-1/TRBV3-2	TRBJ2-7	ASSQDTGRAYEQY
.	TRBV28	TRBJ1-1	ASSPPGEGTEAF
few	TRBV3-1/TRBV3-2	TRBJ2-7	ASSQQGQDGEQY
once	TRBV20-1	TRBJ2-1	SARDRGEQF
.	TRBV18	TRBJ1-1	ASSPRTGDGGEAF
.	TRBV5-4	TRBJ2-7	ASSFDGNYEQY
few	TRBV18	TRBJ2-7	ASSQAPPGTYEQY
.	TRBV18	TRBJ2-1	ASSPPSGGSYNEQF
.	TRBV5-1	TRBJ1-2	ASSQNTGNYGYT
.	TRBV9	TRBJ2-1	ASSVIGESSYNEQF
once	TRBV7-9	TRBJ1-2	ASSLAGDRGFYGYT
.	TRBV19	TRBJ2-7	ASSGTGASYEQY
.	TRBV2	TRBJ2-5	ASTRRLLSGTSGSEETQY
.	TRBV19	TRBJ2-7	ASSAGSSGIRYEQY
.	TRBV15	TRBJ2-1	ATSRHLLQGYLRLEQF